This T cell receptor (beta chain) was sequenced during a study of blood T cells in healthy people across ages. The length of the CDR3 is 12 residues. Between the trimmed V and J ends, which lost 4 bases and 0 bases, there was a span of 5 bases. CDR1 SQVTM and CDR2 ANQGSEA come from the germline V gene. This clonotype was found a few times. Its antigen is undetermined. Study-wide findings and caveats: Across the age range, TCR beta diversity per million T cells fell in a roughly linear way.

Each donor gave around 9.3 milliliters of peripheral blood. For the second PCR, which ran for roughly 6 to 12 cycles, a sample-barcoded 5' primer and a J-beta primer mix were used. Through a template-switch adaptor with 12 random nucleotides, each cDNA molecule received a tag. Every individual sample yielded 2.5 million or more paired-end reads (each containing CDR3). MiXCR, run by TCRdb on the 5' RACE reads, gives a single entry per CDR3 protein. The sample contains roughly 1.9 million distinct CDR3 sequences, more than 35% of which appear only once. The TCR originated in a human donor in good health. Sequencing used blood. The chain carries TRBV29-1 and TRBJ2-3; the D is unclear. CDR3 amino acids: CSVGSSTDTQYF. CDR3 nucleotide sequence: TGCAGCGTTGGGTCTAGCACAGATACGCAGTATTTT.